The clone carrying this TCR beta chain was observed a single time. The trim removed 8 bases at V and 5 bases at J, leaving 14 bases unmatched. The germline V gene has CDR1 LNHDA and CDR2 SQIVND (reference sequence). The CDR3 extends over 15 amino acids. This entry belongs to a study of blood T cell repertoires in COVID-19. Generated by immunoSEQ multiplex PCR, the TCRdb table keeps only in-frame clones and is missing some. The sample has hundreds of thousands of clones, around 84% seen once. V usage is TRBV19 and J usage is TRBJ2-5; 7 bases map to TRBD1. The clonotype originates from a man aged 30 to 39 with active or convalescent COVID-19. Sequenced: peripheral blood. DNA for the CDR3: TGTGCCAGTGCTACCGGTCAGGGACAGTCGGAGACCCAGTACTTC. Its translation: CASATGQGQSETQYF.